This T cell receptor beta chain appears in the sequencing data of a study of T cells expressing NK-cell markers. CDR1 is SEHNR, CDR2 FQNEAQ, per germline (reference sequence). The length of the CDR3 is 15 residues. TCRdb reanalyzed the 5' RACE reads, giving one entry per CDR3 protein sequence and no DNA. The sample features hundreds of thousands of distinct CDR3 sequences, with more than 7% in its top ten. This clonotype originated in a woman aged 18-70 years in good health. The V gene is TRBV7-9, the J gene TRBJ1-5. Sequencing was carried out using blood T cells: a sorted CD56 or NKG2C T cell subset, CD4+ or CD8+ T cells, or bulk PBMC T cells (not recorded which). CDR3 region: CASSLGGVRNQPQHF.